A selection of T cell receptor beta chains follows, all from one sample in a study of cytomegalovirus exposure and HLA in healthy donors. Clones were read by immunoSEQ multiplex PCR, and TCRdb kept only the in-frame ones, dropping some. The repertoire holds some 67,000 clones, with about four fifths as singletons. The sample was PBMCs. The receptor set was obtained from a woman aged 25 to 39 in good health and CMV-seronegative. Each CDR3 is given with its conserved first and last residue. The order of the fields is D gene, J gene, V gene, clone size, CDR3 DNA, CDR3 protein. D genes are given only for firm matches. Some rows have no size entry. The others give once, few or many, or a class for an expanded clone.

>-|TRBJ1-2|TRBV10-3|-
TGTGCCATCAGTGAGTCGGTCAGGGTGGATGGCTACACCTTC
CAISESVRVDGYTF
>-|TRBJ1-5|TRBV5-1|-
TGCGCCAGCAGCTTTTACTCCGGGGGCAATCAGCCCCAGCATTTT
CASSFYSGGNQPQHF
>-|TRBJ2-6|TRBV5-6|-
TGTGCCAGCAGCTTGGGGACAGCCAGTTTCTCTGGGGCCAACGTCCTGACTTTC
CASSLGTASFSGANVLTF
>-|TRBJ2-2|TRBV28|-
TGTGCCAGCAGTTTATTAGTGGGGGCCACCGGGGAGCTGTTTTTT
CASSLLVGATGELFF
>TRBD1|TRBJ1-2|TRBV4-1|-
TGCGCCAGCAGCCGACAGGGGGCAATAGCTAACTATGGCTACACCTTC
CASSRQGAIANYGYTF
>-|TRBJ2-7|TRBV7-9|-
TGTGCCAGCAGCTTAGAGGGACATCCCGAACGTTGCTTC
CASSLEGHPERCF
>TRBD1|TRBJ1-1|TRBV2|-
TGTGCCAGCAGCTCCGACAGGGTGGCTGAAGCTTTCTTT
CASSSDRVAEAFF
>-|TRBJ1-3|TRBV14|-
TGTGCCAGCAGCCAAGACAGGGTACATGGAAACACCATATATTTT
CASSQDRVHGNTIYF
>-|TRBJ1-1|TRBV6-1|few
TGTGCCAGCAGTGAGTTCTTTGAGGTGAACACTGAAGCTTTCTTT
CASSEFFEVNTEAFF
>TRBD1|TRBJ2-1|TRBV6-5|-
TGTGCCAGCAGTTACTCTGGGACAGGGTCATTCAATGAGCAGTTCTTC
CASSYSGTGSFNEQFF
>-|TRBJ2-7|TRBV19|-
TGTGCCAGTAGTATGGGGGCAGGGGGGACCTACGAGCAGTACTTC
CASSMGAGGTYEQYF
>-|TRBJ1-5|TRBV11-2|-
TGTGCCAGCAGCCCATCGGGCAATCAGCCCCAGCATTTT
CASSPSGNQPQHF
>TRBD1|TRBJ2-1|TRBV27|-
TGTGCCAGCAGTTTATCCCCGACAGGGGGCGGGAATGAGCAGTTCTTC
CASSLSPTGGGNEQFF
>TRBD1|TRBJ1-5|TRBV7-2|-
TGTGCCAGCAGCCTAGGGACAGAGCCATATCAGCCCCAGCATTTT
CASSLGTEPYQPQHF
>-|TRBJ2-7|TRBV21-1|-
TGTGCCAGCAGCATAGAGCAGTACTTC
CASSIEQYF
>-|TRBJ2-1|TRBV14|-
TGTGCCAGCAGCCAAGATAATCGGGAAGGGCAGTTCTTC
CASSQDNREGQFF
>-|TRBJ1-6|TRBV9|-
TGTGCCAGCAGCCCCCATGGGGGGGATTCCTATAATTCACCCCTCCACTTT
CASSPHGGDSYNSPLHF
>TRBD1|TRBJ2-7|TRBV28|-
TGTGCCAGCAGTCAGGGGGCGTCCTACGAGCAGTACTTC
CASSQGASYEQYF
>-|TRBJ1-1|TRBV5-5|-
TGTGCCAGCAGCCTAGATTGGGACACCGCTTTGAACACTGAAGCTTTCTTT
CASSLDWDTALNTEAFF
>-|TRBJ1-1|TRBV5-1|few
TGCGCCAGCAGCTTGGCCGGTCGGGCTGAAGCTTTCTTT
CASSLAGRAEAFF
>TRBD2|TRBJ2-1|TRBV6-6|few
TGTGCCAGCAGCTGGATGACTAGCGGGGGGGTGGATGAGCAGTTCTTC
CASSWMTSGGVDEQFF
>TRBD1|TRBJ2-6|TRBV13|-
TGTGCCAGCAGCCTCGGACAGGACCCGTCTGGGGCCAACGTCCTGACTTTC
CASSLGQDPSGANVLTF
>-|TRBJ1-1|TRBV13|-
TGTGCCAGCAGCTTAAAAAGGGGGAGACTATTTATGAACACTGAAGCTTTCTTT
CASSLKRGRLFMNTEAFF
>-|TRBJ1-1|TRBV28|-
TGTGCCAGCAGTTTATCAAGACAGTCGATAGGGCGGGGCACTGAAGCTTTCTTT
CASSLSRQSIGRGTEAFF
>-|TRBJ1-2|TRBV6-1|-
TGTGCCAGCAGTGTGGTGCAGGACACCTATGGCTACACCTTC
CASSVVQDTYGYTF
>-|TRBJ1-1|TRBV28|-
TGTGCCACGACACTGCGGGACACTGAAGCTTTCTTT
CATTLRDTEAFF
>-|TRBJ2-3|TRBV7-6|-
TGTGCCAGCAGCTTAATCGGAGTCACCACAGATACGCAGTATTTT
CASSLIGVTTDTQYF
>-|TRBJ2-1|TRBV5-1|-
TGCGCCAGCAGGGAGGCATACAGAGGCCCTGGCAATGAGCAGTTCTTC
CASREAYRGPGNEQFF
>TRBD1|TRBJ2-1|TRBV7-2|-
TGTGCCAGCAGCACAGACAGGGGCTCCTACAATGAGCAGTTCTTC
CASSTDRGSYNEQFF
>-|TRBJ1-1|TRBV11-1|-
TGTGCCAGCAGCCGGGGGGGACAAACTGAAGCTTTCTTT
CASSRGGQTEAFF
>TRBD2|TRBJ2-1|TRBV15|once
TGTGCCACCAGCAGAGATTGGATAAGCGGGGGGTTCAATGAGCAGTTCTTC
CATSRDWISGGFNEQFF
>-|TRBJ1-1|TRBV5-6|-
TGTGCCAGCAGCTTGGGGCGGCGGAACACTGAAGCTTTCTTT
CASSLGRRNTEAFF
>TRBD1|TRBJ1-5|TRBV28|-
TGTGCCAGCAGTTACGGGACAGGGGACAATCAGCCCCAGCATTTT
CASSYGTGDNQPQHF
>-|TRBJ1-4|TRBV7-9|-
TGTTCCAGCAGCCCGCCCCCCCAGTCTGGTGAAAAACTGTTTTTT
CSSSPPPQSGEKLFF
>-|TRBJ1-2|TRBV30|-
TGTGCCTGGTCATCATGGGAGGATCTAGGAAACTATGGCTACACCTTC
CAWSSWEDLGNYGYTF
>TRBD2|TRBJ2-5|TRBV7-8|-
TGTGCCAGCAGCCCAGAAACTAGCGGGGGAGAGACCCAGTACTTC
CASSPETSGGETQYF
>TRBD2|TRBJ2-2|TRBV28|-
TGTGCCAGTGGACTAGCGGGGGGGACATACACCGGGGAGCTGTTTTTT
CASGLAGGTYTGELFF
>-|TRBJ2-2|TRBV5-1|-
TGCGCCCTACGACAGGACACCGGGGAGCTGTTTTTT
CALRQDTGELFF
>-|TRBJ2-3|TRBV5-4|few
TGTGCCAGCAGCGATGCGGGCGCGGGTACAGATACGCAGTATTTT
CASSDAGAGTDTQYF
>TRBD1|TRBJ1-6|TRBV4-2|-
TGTGCCAGCAGCCAGGACCCCGGGACAGGCAATTCACCCCTCCACTTT
CASSQDPGTGNSPLHF
>TRBD1|TRBJ1-1|TRBV6-5|-
TGTGCCAGCAGTTACCGAACAGGGGGGAGTGAAGCTTTCTTT
CASSYRTGGSEAFF
>-|TRBJ2-3|TRBV12-5|-
TGTGCTAGTGGTTTTCAAGGGGGTACAGATACGCAGTATTTT
CASGFQGGTDTQYF
>TRBD1|TRBJ2-2|TRBV19|once
TGTGCCAGTAGTCCGGGACAGGGTATGTCCGGGGAGCTGTTTTTT
CASSPGQGMSGELFF
>TRBD2|TRBJ2-5|TRBV7-2|-
TGTGCCAGCAGCTTACTAGCGGGGGGTTGGGAGACCCAGTACTTC
CASSLLAGGWETQYF
>-|TRBJ2-1|TRBV21-1|-
TGTGCCAGCAGCAACCATCGCTCCGGGACAGGGCGGAATGAGCAGTTCTTC
CASSNHRSGTGRNEQFF
>-|TRBJ2-7|TRBV4-1|-
TGCGCCAGCAGCCAAGGACGTGACTACGAGCAGTACTTC
CASSQGRDYEQYF
>-|TRBJ2-7|TRBV11-3|-
TGTGCCAGCAGCTTAGGGGTGGGACACCTGCTCGGAGACGAGCAGTACTTC
CASSLGVGHLLGDEQYF
>-|TRBJ1-1|TRBV6-5|once
TGTGCCAGCAGTTACGACCTAAGGGGGACCACTGAAGCTTTCTTT
CASSYDLRGTTEAFF
>-|TRBJ1-5|TRBV28|-
TGTGCCAGCAGTTTGCCCGGGGGGGCCAATCAGCCCCAGCATTTT
CASSLPGGANQPQHF
>-|TRBJ1-2|TRBV28|few
TGTGCCAGCAGCCACGGGGGGTTGGCCTATGGCTACACCTTC
CASSHGGLAYGYTF
>-|TRBJ2-7|TRBV7-2|-
TGTGCCAGCAGCTCAGGTTCCCTCACCTACGAGCAGTACTTC
CASSSGSLTYEQYF
>TRBD1|TRBJ2-7|TRBV7-6|once
TGTGCCAGCAGCGACAGGGGAAACGAGCAGTACTTC
CASSDRGNEQYF
>TRBD1|TRBJ2-6|TRBV4-3|-
TGCGCCAGCAGGCGGGACAGGACCGCCTCTGGGGCCAACGTCCTGACTTTC
CASRRDRTASGANVLTF